The text below deals with one T cell receptor (beta chain). The sample is drawn from a study of control samples from healthy donors and cancer patients. V was cut by 3 bases and J by 3 bases, with 8 bases left in between. The CDR3 has 13 amino acids. Germline V gene lookup returns CDR1 MNHEY and CDR2 SMNVEV (reference sequence). Repertoires were generated with immunoSEQ multiplex PCR, while TCRdb's copy carries only in-frame clones and drops some. Here the sample spans fewer than 85,000 clones, approximately 94% being singletons. The chain combines TRBV27 with TRBJ1-1; D remains unclear. The receptor comes from a woman aged 25 to 39 in good health. Sequenced material: blood. The DNA for the CDR3 is TGTGCCAGCAGTTTTAAAGGGCACACTGAAGCTTTCTTT. Encoded protein: CASSFKGHTEAFF.